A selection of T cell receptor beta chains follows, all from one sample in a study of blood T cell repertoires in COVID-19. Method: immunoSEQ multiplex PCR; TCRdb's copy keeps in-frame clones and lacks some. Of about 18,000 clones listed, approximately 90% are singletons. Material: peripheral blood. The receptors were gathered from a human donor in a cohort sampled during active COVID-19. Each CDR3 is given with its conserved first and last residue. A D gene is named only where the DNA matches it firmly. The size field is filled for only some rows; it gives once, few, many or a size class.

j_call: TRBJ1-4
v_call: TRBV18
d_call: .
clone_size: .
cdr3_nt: TGTGCCAGCTCACCACCGGTCGGGGGTTATGTGGATGAAAAACTGTTTTTT
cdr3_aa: CASSPPVGGYVDEKLFF

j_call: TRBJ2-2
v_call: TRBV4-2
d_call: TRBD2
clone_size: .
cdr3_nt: TGTGCCAGCAGCCAAGCGGCGGGGGGGCAGGTCGGGGAGCTGTTTTTT
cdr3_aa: CASSQAAGGQVGELFF

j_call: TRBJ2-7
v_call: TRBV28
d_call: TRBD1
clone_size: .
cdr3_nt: TGTGCCAGCAGAACCCGACAGGGGGCCTACGAGCAGTACTTC
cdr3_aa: CASRTRQGAYEQYF

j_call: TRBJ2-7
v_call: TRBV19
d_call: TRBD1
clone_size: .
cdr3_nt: TGTGCCAGTAGGCGGACAGGGGGCTACGAGCAGTACTTC
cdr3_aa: CASRRTGGYEQYF

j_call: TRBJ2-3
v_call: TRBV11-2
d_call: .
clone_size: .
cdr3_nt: TGTGCCAGCAGCTTAGAGGGGGGACAGCTCACAGATACGCAGTATTTT
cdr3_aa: CASSLEGGQLTDTQYF

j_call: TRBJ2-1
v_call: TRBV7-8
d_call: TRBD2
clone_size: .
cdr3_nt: TGTGCCAGCATCCTCAAGCGGGAAGGTCCCTACAATGAGCAGTTCTTC
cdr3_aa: CASILKREGPYNEQFF

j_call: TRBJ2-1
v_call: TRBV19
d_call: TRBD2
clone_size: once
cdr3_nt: TGTGCCAGTAGTCATACGACTAGCTTCGAGCATGAGCAGTTCTTC
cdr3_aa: CASSHTTSFEHEQFF

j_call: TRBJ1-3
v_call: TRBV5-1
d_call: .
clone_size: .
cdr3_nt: TGCGCCAGCAGCTCTGATACGGCTGGAAACACCATATATTTT
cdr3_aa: CASSSDTAGNTIYF

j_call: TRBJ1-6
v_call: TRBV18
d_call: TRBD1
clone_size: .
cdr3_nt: TGTGCCAGCTCACCAATCCCCGGGACAGATAATTCACCCCTCCACTTT
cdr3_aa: CASSPIPGTDNSPLHF

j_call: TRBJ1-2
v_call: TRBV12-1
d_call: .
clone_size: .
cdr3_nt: TGTGCCAGCAGCTTATTCTCTCCTTCGCAAGACAGCACTACTAACTATGGCTACACCTTC
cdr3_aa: CASSLFSPSQDSTTNYGYTF

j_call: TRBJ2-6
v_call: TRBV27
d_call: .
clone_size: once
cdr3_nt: TGTGCCAGCAGCTCAAGGACATTCCGGGCCAACGTCCTGACTTTC
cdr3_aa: CASSSRTFRANVLTF

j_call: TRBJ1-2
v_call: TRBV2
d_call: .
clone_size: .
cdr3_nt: TGTGCCAGCACAAGGCAAACGGGGGGCTACACCTTC
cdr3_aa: CASTRQTGGYTF

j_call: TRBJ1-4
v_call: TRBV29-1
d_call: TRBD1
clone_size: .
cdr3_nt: TGCAGCGTCAAGGGGGCGATGGGTGAAAAACTGTTTTTT
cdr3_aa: CSVKGAMGEKLFF

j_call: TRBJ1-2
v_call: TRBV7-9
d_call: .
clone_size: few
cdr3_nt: TGTGCCAGCAGCTTAGCCCACGCCCCGGGGTATGGCTACACCTTC
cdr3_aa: CASSLAHAPGYGYTF

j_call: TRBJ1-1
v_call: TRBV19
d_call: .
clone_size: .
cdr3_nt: TGTGCCAGTAGTATAGTGACAGCCTACACTGAAGCTTTCTTT
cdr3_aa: CASSIVTAYTEAFF

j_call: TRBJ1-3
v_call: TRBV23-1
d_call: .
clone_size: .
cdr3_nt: TGCGCCAGCGCCCGGATCGGGGGAGGCCGTGGAAACACCATATATTTT
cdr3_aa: CASARIGGGRGNTIYF

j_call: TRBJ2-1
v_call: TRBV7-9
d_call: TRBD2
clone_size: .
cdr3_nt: TGTGCCAGCAGCGGCGGACTAGCGGTATACAATGAGCAGTTCTTC
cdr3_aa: CASSGGLAVYNEQFF

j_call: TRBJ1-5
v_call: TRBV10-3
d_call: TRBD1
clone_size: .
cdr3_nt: TGTGCCATCAGCGGACAGGGTCGGGATCAGCCCCAGCATTTT
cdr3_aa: CAISGQGRDQPQHF

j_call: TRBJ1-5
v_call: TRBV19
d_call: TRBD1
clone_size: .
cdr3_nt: TGTGCCAGTACCCCCTCAAGGGACAGGGGAAGGACGCCCCAGCATTTT
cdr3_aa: CASTPSRDRGRTPQHF

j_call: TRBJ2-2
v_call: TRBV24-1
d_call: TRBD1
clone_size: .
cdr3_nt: TGTGCCACTTCTACCCTTTGGGACAGGGGGCGAGGGTACACCGGGGAGCTGTTTTTT
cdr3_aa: CATSTLWDRGRGYTGELFF

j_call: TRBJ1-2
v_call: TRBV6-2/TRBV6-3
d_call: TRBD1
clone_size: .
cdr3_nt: TGTGCCAGCAGTTTCGTAAGGGGGCCTGGCTACACCTTC
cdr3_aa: CASSFVRGPGYTF

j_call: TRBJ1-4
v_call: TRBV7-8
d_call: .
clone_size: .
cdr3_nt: TGTGCCAGCAGCCCTTACGGAGCAACTAATGAAAAACTGTTTTTT
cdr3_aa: CASSPYGATNEKLFF